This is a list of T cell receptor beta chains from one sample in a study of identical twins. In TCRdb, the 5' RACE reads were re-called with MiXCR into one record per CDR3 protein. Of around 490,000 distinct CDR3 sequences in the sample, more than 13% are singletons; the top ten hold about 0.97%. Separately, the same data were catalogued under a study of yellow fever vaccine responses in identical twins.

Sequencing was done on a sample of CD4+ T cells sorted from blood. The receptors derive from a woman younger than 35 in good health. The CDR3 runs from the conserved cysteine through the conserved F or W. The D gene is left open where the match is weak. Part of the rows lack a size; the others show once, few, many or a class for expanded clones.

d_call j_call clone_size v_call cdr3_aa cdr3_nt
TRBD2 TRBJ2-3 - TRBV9 CASSVDVRGGDTQYF TGTGCCAGCAGCGTAGACGTGCGGGGGGGAGATACGCAGTATTTT
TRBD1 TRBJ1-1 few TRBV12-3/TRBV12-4 CASSPRDRAFF TGTGCCAGCAGTCCTCGGGACAGAGCTTTCTTT
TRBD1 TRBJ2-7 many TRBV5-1 CASSLALGTDYEQYF TGCGCCAGCAGCTTGGCCCTCGGGACAGATTACGAGCAGTACTTC
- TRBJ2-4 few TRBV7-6 CASSLGAGRGEDIQYF TGTGCCAGCAGCTTAGGGGCCGGCAGGGGGGAGGACATTCAGTACTTC
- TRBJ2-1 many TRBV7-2 CASSSMQLARRFF TGTGCCAGCAGTTCGATGCAACTAGCACGGCGGTTCTTC
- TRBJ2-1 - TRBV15 CATSRVDSYNEQFF TGTGCCACCAGCAGAGTCGACTCCTACAATGAGCAGTTCTTC
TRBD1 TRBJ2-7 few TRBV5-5 CASSLAPGTGVYEQYF TGTGCCAGCAGCTTGGCTCCTGGGACAGGGGTATACGAGCAGTACTTC
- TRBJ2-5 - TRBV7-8 CASSLAGSRQETQYF TGTGCCAGCAGCTTAGCGGGGTCTCGCCAAGAGACCCAGTACTTC
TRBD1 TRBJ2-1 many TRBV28 CASSSGTGHNEQFF TGTGCCAGCAGTTCCGGGACAGGGCACAATGAGCAGTTCTTC
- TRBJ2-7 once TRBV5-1 CASSPTGPTYEQYF TGCGCCAGCAGCCCCACAGGGCCCACCTACGAGCAGTACTTC
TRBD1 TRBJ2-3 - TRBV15 CATRSTDRRTDTQYF TGTGCCACCAGAAGCACGGACAGGCGCACAGATACGCAGTATTTT
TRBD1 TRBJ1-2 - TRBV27 CASRSTGGGYGYTF TGTGCCAGCAGATCGACAGGGGGGGGCTATGGCTACACCTTC
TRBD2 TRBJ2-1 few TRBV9 CASSVDGGIYNEQFF TGTGCCAGCAGCGTAGACGGGGGGATTTACAATGAGCAGTTCTTC
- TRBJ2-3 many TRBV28 CASSPPWADTQYF TGTGCCAGCAGCCCCCCGTGGGCAGATACGCAGTATTTT